Following are 28 T cell receptor beta chains from one sample sequenced in a study of blood T cell repertoires in COVID-19. Measured with immunoSEQ multiplex PCR; TCRdb has only the in-frame clones, and not every one. The table includes about 98,000 clones, around 85% detected once. The sequenced material came from peripheral blood. The receptors were gathered from a woman of 80 years or more with acute or convalescent COVID-19.

The CDR3 nucleotides are TGTGCCAGCAGTGGGGGGCGCCTGGAAAAACTGTTTTTT. Translated, it gives CASSGGRLEKLFF. V gene TRBV2 combines with J gene TRBJ1-4; TRBD1 might be the D (6 bases). From germline, CDR1 is SNHLY and CDR2 FYNNEI. The CDR3 totals 13 residues. Deletions cut 4 bases from V and 8 bases from J, with 11 bases between.

The chain links TRBV27 to TRBJ1-1; maybe TRBD1 (5 bases). V lost 3 bases to trimming and J lost 7 bases, with 12 bases between them. The CDR3 is made up of 13 amino acids. Germline V lookup: CDR1 MNHEY, CDR2 SMNVEV (reference sequence). The CDR3 DNA is TGTGCCAGCAGTTTTACCACCGGGGGTGAAGCTTTCTTT. Amino acid sequence: CASSFTTGGEAFF.

This chain links TRBV7-9 with TRBJ2-2; D is uncertain. The V gene lost 5 bases and the J gene lost 5 bases, with 12 bases spanning the gap. The CDR3 runs 14 residues. The germline CDR1 and CDR2 sequences are SEHNR and FQNEAQ (reference sequence). In DNA, the CDR3 is TGTGCCAGCAGCCCGCTCTTCGGGACCGGGGAGCTGTTTTTT. As protein: CASSPLFGTGELFF. The complete variable domain, with remaining parts taken from reference TRBV7-9 and TRBJ2-2, reads DTGVSQNPRHKITKRGQNVTFRCDPISEHNRLYWYRQTLGQGPEFLTYFQNEAQLEKSRLLSDRFSAERPKGSFSTLEIQRTEQGDSAMYLCASSPLFGTGELFFGEGSRLTVL.

The V call is TRBV7-2, the J call TRBJ2-5; maybe TRBD2 (5 bases). The germline CDR1 and CDR2 sequences are SGHTA and FQGNSA. The CDR3 extends over 15 amino acids. V shed 1 base and J shed 0 bases, with 9 bases lying between them. CDR3 residues: CASSLVGGYQETQYF. CDR3 nucleotide sequence: TGTGCCAGCAGCTTAGTGGGCGGGTACCAAGAGACCCAGTACTTC.

The chain couples TRBV5-6 to TRBJ1-6; maybe TRBD1 (6 bases). Trimming pared 3 bases from V and 10 bases from J, leaving 11 bases between. CDR1 is SGHDT and CDR2 is YYEEEE in the germline V gene. This CDR3 has 13 residues. CDR3 nucleotide sequence: TGTGCCAGCAGCTATCGGACAGTCTCACCCCTCCACTTT. Residues: CASSYRTVSPLHF. Looking up the rest from reference TRBV5-6 and TRBJ1-6 gives the full variable domain: DAGVTQSPTHLIKTRGQQVTLRCSPKSGHDTVSWYQQALGQGPQFIFQYYEEEERQRGNFPDRFSGHQFPNYSSELNVNALLLGDSALYLCASSYRTVSPLHFGNGTRLTVT.

The chain joins TRBV6-2 or TRBV6-3 to TRBJ2-1; the D is unclear. V lost 5 bases to trimming and J lost 15 bases, with 17 bases between them. Germline V CDR1 and CDR2: MNHEY, SVGEGT. This CDR3 has 12 residues. CDR3 bases: TGTGCCAGCAGTACGGAGAAGTACCCCGGGTTCTTC. Translating gives CASSTEKYPGFF.

V and J are TRBV25-1 and TRBJ1-2, with no clear D. Germline V gives CDR1 MGHDK, CDR2 SYGVNS. This CDR3 comprises 17 residues. Trimming took 4 bases from V and 0 from J, leaving 18 bases between them. The CDR3 DNA reads TGTGCCAGCAGTGGACACCAAAAATCAGCATCTAACTATGGCTACACCTTC. Protein sequence: CASSGHQKSASNYGYTF.

The chain joins TRBV25-1 to TRBJ1-2; the D is unclear. This CDR3 has 10 amino acids. V was clipped by 6 bases and J by 8 bases, with 7 bases between them. In germline, CDR1 is MGHDK, CDR2 SYGVNS. Written as DNA, the CDR3 is TGTGCCAGCAGGGGGAGGGGCTACACCTTC. It yields the protein CASRGRGYTF.

The chain carries TRBV28 and TRBJ2-7, with D unclear. Deletions cut 7 bases from V and 5 bases from J, with 21 bases between. Germline V gives CDR1 MDHEN, CDR2 SYDVKM. This CDR3 comprises 15 residues. CDR3 in amino acids: CASKIYRRSLNEQYV. CDR3 nucleotides: TGTGCCAGCAAAATTTATCGTCGCTCTCTAAACGAGCAGTACGTC.

V gene TRBV2 combines with J gene TRBJ2-5, with TRBD1 matching over 9 bases. Trimming took 4 bases from V and 4 from J; bases not matched to a gene: 10. This CDR3 is 16 amino acids long. Germline lookup yields CDR1 SNHLY and CDR2 FYNNEI. DNA for the CDR3: TGTGCCAGCAGTGTTACTCCGGGACAGGGAAGAGAGACCCAGTACTTC. Its protein product is CASSVTPGQGRETQYF.

V is TRBV5-4 and J is TRBJ1-1, with no clear D. V gave up 1 base and J gave up 0 bases, with 16 bases separating them. Germline V CDR1 and CDR2: SGHNT, YYREEE (reference sequence). The CDR3 consists of 17 residues. The CDR3 DNA reads TGTGCCAGCAGCTTGTTACTCATGAGACAAGTGAACACTGAAGCTTTCTTT. Its translation: CASSLLLMRQVNTEAFF.

The chain combines TRBV7-2 with TRBJ2-7; 8 nucleotides line up with TRBD2. This CDR3 spans 14 amino acids. With 0 bases clipped from V and 7 bases from J, the junction kept 5 bases outside the gene matches. Germline lookup yields CDR1 SGHTA and CDR2 FQGNSA. CDR3 amino acids: CASSLAGLVGEQYF. CDR3 nucleotide sequence: TGTGCCAGCAGCTTAGCGGGACTAGTTGGTGAGCAGTACTTC. The full variable domain, in which reference TRBV7-2 and TRBJ2-7 provide the parts outside the CDR3, is GAGVSQSPSNKVTEKGKDVELRCDPISGHTALYWYRQSLGQGLEFLIYFQGNSAPDKSGLPSDRFSAERTGGSVSTLTIQRTQQEDSAVYLCASSLAGLVGEQYFGPGTRLTVT.

The rearrangement links TRBV24-1 to TRBJ1-5, with D uncertain. CDR1 is KGHDR, CDR2 SFDVKD, per germline. Trimming stripped 3 bases from V and 0 bases from J, with 8 bases between. The CDR3 has 15 amino acids. CDR3 region: CATSDPRYSNQPQHF. CDR3 DNA sequence: TGTGCCACCAGTGATCCGCGTTATAGCAATCAGCCCCAGCATTTT.

This clone was counted a single time. The rearrangement uses TRBV20-1 and TRBJ2-5; 7 positions agree with TRBD1. This CDR3 comprises 16 residues. From germline, CDR1 is DFQATT and CDR2 SNEGSKA (reference sequence). Losses at the gene ends were 3 bases for V and 4 bases for J; bases not matched to a gene: 14. CDR3 nucleotide sequence: TGCAGTGCTAGTTTATGGGACAGCAATAATTTAGAGACCCAGTACTTC. It encodes CSASLWDSNNLETQYF.

The chain links TRBV5-4 to TRBJ1-4, with 10 bases lining up with TRBD1. CDR3 length equals 15 residues. After removal of 0 bases from V and 7 bases from J, the junction contained 3 bases not matched to a gene. CDR1 and CDR2 from the germline V gene are SGHNT and YYREEE (reference sequence). CDR3 sequence reads: CASSLDGTGAEKLFF. The CDR3 DNA follows: TGTGCCAGCAGCTTGGACGGGACAGGGGCTGAAAAACTGTTTTTT.

The chain couples TRBV6-2 or TRBV6-3 to TRBJ1-6; D gene uncertain. CDR1 MNHEY and CDR2 SVGEGT come from the germline V gene. The V end was cut by 2 bases, the J end by 10 bases, with 15 bases between. CDR3 length: 15 residues. CDR3 bases: TGTGCCAGCAGTTACCTCGCGGCCGGGGAATCACCCCTCCACTTT. Its translation is CASSYLAAGESPLHF.

The sample holds a few counts of this clone. The chain is built from TRBV7-9 and TRBJ2-1, with 9 bases lining up with TRBD1. V lost 5 bases, J lost 3 bases, and 8 bases stayed unmatched. CDR3 size: 16 residues. Germline V gives CDR1 SEHNR, CDR2 FQNEAQ (reference sequence). CDR3 loop: CASSAYGTGIYNEQFF. The CDR3 DNA follows: TGTGCCAGCAGCGCCTACGGGACAGGGATCTACAATGAGCAGTTCTTC.

CDR3 DNA sequence: TGTGCCAGCTCACCACCCCGGACAGGGACAGGAAACACCATATATTTT. It codes for CASSPPRTGTGNTIYF. V is TRBV18 and J is TRBJ1-3; TRBD1 matches 8 bases. Germline V gene lookup returns CDR1 KGHSH and CDR2 LQKENI. This CDR3 comprises 16 residues. V lost 0 bases and J lost 4; bases outside the gene matches: 5.

The V and J genes are TRBV4-2 and TRBJ1-1; the D gene is possibly TRBD1 (5 bases). This CDR3 comprises 14 residues. V lost 4 bases to trimming and J lost 2 bases, with 11 bases between them. The V gene's germline CDR1 is LGHNA and CDR2 YNFKEQ. In DNA form, the CDR3 reads TGTGCCAGCAGCCCGGACATCGGAAACACTGAAGCTTTCTTT. This encodes CASSPDIGNTEAFF.

This sequence joins TRBV9 and TRBJ2-1, with D possibly TRBD2 on 5 matching bases. Germline CDR1 is SGDLS and CDR2 is YYNGEE. CDR3 length: 13 residues. V lost 0 bases, J lost 10 bases, and 11 bases lay in between. The CDR3 is CASSVELGREQFF. CDR3 DNA sequence: TGTGCCAGCAGCGTAGAACTAGGCAGAGAGCAGTTCTTC.

The rearrangement uses TRBV7-2 and TRBJ1-6; no clear D. This CDR3 contains 19 residues. Germline lookup yields CDR1 SGHTA and CDR2 FQGNSA. V lost 4 bases to trimming and J lost 2 bases, with 21 bases between them. The CDR3 bases are TGTGCCAGCAGCTACAACCCCCCGGGGAGTGGCACCTATAATTCACCCCTCCACTTT. Its protein product is CASSYNPPGSGTYNSPLHF.

The chain uses TRBV18 and TRBJ2-6, with a tentative D call TRBD2 (6 bases). Trimming shortened V by 3 bases and J by 0 bases, and 18 bases separated the two germline ends. Germline-derived CDR1 and CDR2 are KGHSH and LQKENI. The CDR3 has 19 residues. CDR3 sequence reads: CASSPPPLGGSSGANVLTF. CDR3 in DNA: TGTGCCAGCTCACCCCCACCCCTCGGGGGAAGCTCTGGGGCCAACGTCCTGACTTTC.

This rearrangement joins TRBV27 to TRBJ1-2; perhaps TRBD1 as D (6 bases). The V end lost 5 bases, the J end lost 7 bases, and 17 bases lay between the germline ends. This CDR3 has 14 residues. Germline V gene lookup returns CDR1 MNHEY and CDR2 SMNVEV (reference sequence). Written as DNA, the CDR3 is TGTGCCAGCAGTATCCGTGGGGGCGTCGCTGGCTACACCTTC. Residues: CASSIRGGVAGYTF.

The chain is built from TRBV12-3 or TRBV12-4 and TRBJ2-5; D call uncertain. V was cut by 3 bases and J by 2 bases, with 4 bases left in between. The CDR3 has 12 residues. CDR3 amino acids: CASSFGQETQYF. CDR3 nucleotide sequence: TGTGCCAGCAGTTTCGGTCAAGAGACCCAGTACTTC.

This clone occurred once. This rearrangement joins TRBV10-3 to TRBJ2-7; TRBD1 agrees at 7 bases. The CDR3 sequence is 13 residues long. With V trimmed by 10 bases and J by 0 bases, 6 bases remained unmatched. CDR1 is ENHRY and CDR2 is SYGVKD in the germline V gene. In DNA form, the CDR3 reads TGTGCCACCCAGGGGGACAACTCCTACGAGCAGTACGTC. It specifies CATQGDNSYEQYV.

V usage is TRBV29-1 and J usage is TRBJ2-1; TRBD2 aligns across 11 bases. The CDR3 runs 17 residues. J gave up 0 bases and V 7 bases, and 11 bases lay outside the gene matches. Germline V gene sequence: CDR1 SQVTM, CDR2 ANQGSEA. DNA for the CDR3: TGCAGCGCCGACCGACTAGCGGGGACGAGCTCCTACAATGAGCAGTTCTTC. This gives the protein CSADRLAGTSSYNEQFF.

This clone was found a few times. The chain couples TRBV28 to TRBJ2-5; D is unclear. The length of the CDR3 is 13 residues. Trimming cost V 2 bases and J 5 bases, with 9 bases left between them. Germline values: CDR1 MDHEN, CDR2 SYDVKM. Here the CDR3 reads CASSLPSTETQYF. CDR3 coding DNA: TGTGCCAGCAGTTTACCCTCTACGGAGACCCAGTACTTC.

The chain combines TRBV10-3 with TRBJ1-5, with 7 bases identical to TRBD1. This CDR3 spans 14 amino acids. Trimming took 4 bases from V and 6 from J; bases not matched to a gene: 6. Germline values: CDR1 ENHRY, CDR2 SYGVKD. CDR3 nucleotide sequence: TGTGCCATCAGTGGTGACAGGGTCGGTCAGCCCCAGCATTTT. Translated, it gives CAISGDRVGQPQHF.